Following are 22 T cell receptor beta chains from one sample sequenced in a study of T cells in Graves' hyperthyroidism and ophthalmopathy. TCR beta CDR3 region amplification was performed from RNA transcripts. An initial round of RT-PCR targeting the TCR CDR3 relied on the HTBI primer set. TCRdb recomputed calls from the multiplex PCR reads with MiXCR, one row per CDR3 protein. Of about 560,000 distinct CDR3 sequences in the sample, around 17% were seen once. Material for sequencing was blood. These receptors all stem from a woman between 18 and 30 years old with Graves' hyperthyroidism.

This clonotype was detected ten times or more. The chain is built from TRBV5-1 and TRBJ2-3, with unresolved D. V was clipped by 3 bases and J by 3 bases, with 8 bases between them. Germline CDR1 is SGHRS and CDR2 is YFSETQ. The CDR3 is 13 amino acids. The CDR3 is CASSWGKTDTQYF. The CDR3 region has the DNA TGCGCCAGCAGCTGGGGAAAAACAGATACGCAGTATTTT.

The J gene is TRBJ1-1, the V gene TRBV3-1; TRBD1 aligns across 7 bases. Germline values: CDR1 LGHDT, CDR2 YNNKEL (reference sequence). This CDR3 is 14 amino acids long. The V segment lost 5 bases and the J segment 5 bases; nucleotides outside the gene matches: 8. CDR3 loop: CASSARDRGTEAFF. DNA for the CDR3: TGTGCCAGCAGCGCCCGGGACAGAGGGACTGAAGCTTTCTTT.

This clonotype was observed many times. The rearrangement links TRBV7-2 to TRBJ2-3, with D possibly matching TRBD2 (6 bases). The germline V gene encodes CDR1 SGHTA and CDR2 FQGNSA. The CDR3 is 14 residues long. Trimming cost V 5 bases and J 1 base, with 10 bases left between them. CDR3 sequence: CASSRWGGTDTQYF. DNA of the CDR3: TGTGCCAGCAGCCGTTGGGGGGGCACAGATACGCAGTATTTT.

The chain joins TRBV5-6 to TRBJ2-1; perhaps TRBD1 as D (6 bases). Per germline, CDR1 SGHDT and CDR2 YYEEEE. This CDR3 has 13 amino acids. Deletions cut 4 bases from V and 5 bases from J, with 10 bases between. The DNA for the CDR3 is TGTGCCAGCAGCCAGGGACACAACAATGAGCAGTTCTTC. Encoded protein: CASSQGHNNEQFF.

This clonotype was recorded a few times. V is TRBV19 and J is TRBJ2-1; D might be TRBD1 or TRBD2, each matching 5 bases. The germline gives CDR1 LNHDA, CDR2 SQIVND (reference sequence). V was pared by 6 bases and J by 7 bases, with 22 bases between. The CDR3 length is 16 residues. For the CDR3, the DNA is TGTGCCAGTAGCTCAGGCAAAGGGACCCCGGGTAATGAGCAGTTCTTC. Encoded protein: CASSSGKGTPGNEQFF.

The gene calls are TRBV19 and TRBJ2-1; D call uncertain. Trimming pared 6 bases from V and 6 bases from J, leaving 15 bases between. CDR1 and CDR2 (germline): LNHDA, SQIVND (reference sequence). The CDR3 has 14 residues. This CDR3 reads CASRVAPHLNEQFF. CDR3 in DNA: TGTGCCAGTAGGGTGGCCCCCCATCTCAATGAGCAGTTCTTC.

This clonotype was counted many times. The chain employs TRBV7-8 and TRBJ2-5; tentatively, D is TRBD2 (6 bases). The CDR3 has 15 residues. Per germline, CDR1 SGHVS and CDR2 FQNEAQ. The V end lost 1 base, the J end lost 3 bases, and 12 bases lay between the germline ends. The chain's CDR3 is CASSLVEIAEETQYF. CDR3 DNA: TGTGCCAGCAGCTTAGTGGAGATAGCGGAAGAGACCCAGTACTTC.

This clonotype has just a few counts. This sequence joins TRBV7-9 and TRBJ2-2, with D possibly TRBD2 on 6 matching bases. CDR3 length: 16 residues. The V end was cut by 3 bases, the J end by 0 bases, with 11 bases between. Per the germline V gene, CDR1 is SEHNR and CDR2 is FQNEAQ (reference sequence). CDR3 in DNA: TGTGCCAGCAGCTTTAGCGGAAACCCGAACACCGGGGAGCTGTTTTTT. Translating gives CASSFSGNPNTGELFF.

The table lists this clonotype with many counts. The rearrangement uses TRBV2 and TRBJ2-1; possibly TRBD2 for D (5 bases). Germline V gene lookup returns CDR1 SNHLY and CDR2 FYNNEI. This CDR3 is 13 amino acids long. Trimming took off 3 bases at V and 7 bases at J, with 10 bases between the two ends. The CDR3 spells CASSDLLANEQFF. The CDR3 DNA reads TGTGCCAGCAGTGACCTGTTAGCGAATGAGCAGTTCTTC.

The V gene is TRBV28, the J gene TRBJ2-3; the D call may be TRBD1 or TRBD2 (6 bases each). The CDR3 has 15 amino acids. CDR1 is MDHEN and CDR2 is SYDVKM in the germline V gene. V was cut by 7 bases and J by 3 bases, with 17 bases left in between. CDR3 bases: TGTGCCAGCACCTTAGGGGGGATTGGGACAGATACGCAGTATTTT. Protein: CASTLGGIGTDTQYF.

In this sample, this clonotype turned up many times. V gene TRBV3-1 combines with J gene TRBJ1-2; D is possibly TRBD1 (6 bases). CDR3 length: 15 amino acids. Trimming took off 3 bases at V and 8 bases at J, with 19 bases between the two ends. Germline V CDR1 and CDR2: LGHDT, YNNKEL (reference sequence). The CDR3 nucleotides are TGTGCCAGCAGCCATGACGACAGGCTAACGAGGGGCTACACCTTC. Encoded protein: CASSHDDRLTRGYTF.

This clonotype appeared a few times. V gene TRBV7-9 combines with J gene TRBJ2-1, with D possibly matching TRBD1 (6 bases). Trimming took off 4 bases at V and 5 bases at J, with 12 bases between the two ends. The CDR3 covers 14 residues. Germline CDR1 and CDR2: SEHNR and FQNEAQ (reference sequence). CDR3 nucleotide sequence: TGTGCCAGCAGCTCCACAGGGATCCACAATGAGCAGTTCTTC. As protein: CASSSTGIHNEQFF.

As for this clonotype: Being one base from a much bigger clone, this may be a read error. This chain uses TRBV20-1 with TRBJ2-3; the D is unclear. Germline V gives CDR1 DFQATT, CDR2 SNEGSKA (reference sequence). The CDR3 is 12 amino acids. CDR3 nucleotides: TGCAGTGCTAGATTCATCCTTGATACGCGGTATTTT. The encoded protein is CSARFILDTRYF.

This clonotype was counted many times. The rearrangement joins TRBV20-1 to TRBJ2-3, with 7 bases lining up with TRBD2. The CDR3 totals 17 residues. Per germline, CDR1 DFQATT and CDR2 SNEGSKA (reference sequence). V lost 1 base, J lost 1 base, and 11 bases stayed unmatched. The CDR3 DNA sequence: TGCAGTGCTAGAGGCCTCCTACTAGCGAAGGGCACAGATACGCAGTATTTT. Residues: CSARGLLLAKGTDTQYF.

With regard to this clonotype: This may be a read error: a much more frequent sequence differs by one nucleotide. The chain joins TRBV12-3 or TRBV12-4 to TRBJ2-3; D possibly corresponds to TRBD1 (6 bases). Gene TRBJ1-5 matches the end of the DNA better, so the J call may be wrong. The CDR3 totals 19 residues. CDR3 sequence: CASSLTVGGLGFGTDTQHF. Written as DNA, the CDR3 is TGTGCCAGCAGTTTAACGGTCGGGGGGCTAGGTTTTGGCACAGATACGCAGCATTTT.

The sample holds many counts of this clonotype. V usage is TRBV2 and J usage is TRBJ2-1; D not certain. The CDR3 is 13 amino acids. Germline loops: CDR1 SNHLY, CDR2 FYNNEI. Trimming stripped 10 bases from V and 0 bases from J, with 10 bases between. The CDR3 nucleotides are TGTGCCACCAGACTCAGCTCCTACAATGAGCAGTTCTTC. Its translation: CATRLSSYNEQFF.

At least ten counts were recorded for this clonotype. The rearrangement uses TRBV6-1 and TRBJ2-7, with D unresolved. Germline CDR1 MNHNS, CDR2 SASEGT. V was cut by 6 bases and J by 4 bases, with 10 bases left in between. The CDR3 spans 12 residues. CDR3: CASRTGGYEQYF. Here the CDR3 DNA reads TGTGCCAGCAGAACGGGTGGTTACGAGCAGTACTTC.

At least ten counts were recorded for this clonotype. The chain links TRBV7-2 to TRBJ2-1; TRBD2 agrees at 7 bases. This CDR3 spans 14 amino acids. J was trimmed by 4 bases and V by 5 bases; bases with no gene match: 5. Germline-derived CDR1 and CDR2 are SGHTA and FQGNSA. The CDR3 is CASSRRRGYNEQFF. CDR3 nucleotide sequence: TGTGCCAGCAGCAGGAGGCGGGGGTACAATGAGCAGTTCTTC.

This clonotype was seen a few times. The CDR3, as DNA: TGTGCCATTGGAACGGACCTCACCGGGGAGCTGTTTTTT. Its translation is CAIGTDLTGELFF. V gene TRBV10-3 combines with J gene TRBJ2-2; D remains ambiguous. Trimming stripped 9 bases from V and 4 bases from J, with 12 bases between. Per germline, CDR1 ENHRY and CDR2 SYGVKD. The CDR3 contains 13 residues.

With respect to this clonotype: This may be a read error: a much more frequent sequence differs by one nucleotide. The chain employs TRBV7-9 and TRBJ2-3; possibly TRBD2 for D (5 bases). The V end was cut by 5 bases, the J end by 4 bases, with 13 bases between. Germline V gene data show CDR1 as SEHNR and CDR2 as FQNEAQ (reference sequence). The CDR3 is made up of 14 amino acids. The CDR3 DNA follows: TGTGCCAGCAGCCTACCACGGGGTGCAGATACGCAGTATTTT. The encoded protein is CASSLPRGADTQYF.

This clonotype has more than one count but fewer than ten. V is TRBV6-6 and J is TRBJ1-6; 11 bases are a match to TRBD1. Per the germline V gene, CDR1 is MNHNY and CDR2 is SVGAGI (reference sequence). The J segment lost 9 bases and the V segment lost 2 bases, leaving 12 bases of the junction unmatched. The CDR3 is made up of 18 amino acids. The CDR3 region is CASSYPQAGTGGISPLHF. For the CDR3, the DNA is TGTGCCAGCAGTTACCCACAAGCCGGGACAGGGGGGATTTCACCCCTCCACTTT.

The V gene is TRBV4-2, the J gene TRBJ1-4; D unresolved. Trimming left V 4 bases short and J 4 bases short, with 10 bases between. The germline gives CDR1 LGHNA, CDR2 YNFKEQ. This CDR3 contains 14 residues. CDR3 in DNA: TGTGCCAGCAGCCTCCGGACCTATAATGAAAAACTGTTTTTT. Protein product: CASSLRTYNEKLFF.